This T cell receptor beta chain was recovered during a study of T cell repertoires in cytomegalovirus infection. Overall study: CMV epitopes used comprised recently identified HLA-C-restricted ones and well-studied HLA-B-restricted ones. CMV infection and matching HLA type were both indicated by public TCR beta signatures.

Each CDR3 protein gets one entry after TCRdb re-called the reads with MiXCR. This sample has a few hundred thousand distinct CDR3 sequences, with approximately 35% found just once. A word on this clonotype: The target antigen is unknown.

V lost 5 bases, J lost 5 bases, and 16 bases lay in between. The CDR3 length is 14 residues. Germline V gene lookup returns CDR1 SGHTA and CDR2 FQGNSA. The V gene is TRBV7-2, the J gene TRBJ2-7; D is perhaps TRBD2 (8 bases). The receptor comes from a human donor in good health (CMV status not recorded). Some clones in this sample may be carry-over from other donors' samples. Material: cultured PBMCs, obtained from culture after CMV antigen stimulation. This chain's CDR3 is CASSPDGRGHEQYF. The DNA of the CDR3 is TGTGCCAGCAGCCCCGACGGGAGGGGGCACGAGCAGTACTTC.